These 2 T cell receptor beta chains were sequenced from one sample in a study of radiotherapy plus CTLA-4 blockade in lung cancer. The assay was immunoSEQ multiplex PCR, and TCRdb's table has in-frame clones only and misses some. The sample has more than 55,000 clones, about 80% seen once. Sequenced here: peripheral blood, sampled from a patient treated with radiotherapy plus ipilimumab. The source is a human donor with non-small cell lung cancer whose response to radiotherapy plus ipilimumab could not be evaluated.

This clone has more than one count but fewer than ten. The V call is TRBV5-1, the J call TRBJ1-2; 11 bases are a match to TRBD1. Germline trimming cut 3 bases from V and 3 bases from J; bases unmatched to any gene: 4. The CDR3 has 15 amino acids. Germline CDR1 SGHRS, CDR2 YFSETQ. DNA for the CDR3: TGCGCCAGCAGCTCATGGACAGGGGGCGACTATGGCTACACCTTC. Encoded protein: CASSSWTGGDYGYTF.

This clone was counted between two and nine times. The chain couples TRBV6-1 to TRBJ2-7; 10 bases fit TRBD2. V lost 6 bases, J lost 7 bases, and 12 bases stayed unmatched. Germline V gene sequence: CDR1 MNHNS, CDR2 SASEGT. The CDR3 runs to 15 residues. The CDR3 DNA follows: TGTGCCAGCAGCCGGACAGCGGGAGGGCCGAGAGAGCAGTACTTC. Amino acid sequence: CASSRTAGGPREQYF.